The sequence of this T cell receptor (beta chain) was determined in a study of blood T cell repertoires in COVID-19. Study background: The United States, Italy and Spain supplied acute and convalescent COVID-19 samples. Sample material is recorded as cDNA or gDNA derived from T cells, B-cell-depleted T cells, or PBMCs.

Germline CDR1 GTSNPN, CDR2 SVGIG (reference sequence). Trimming removed 8 bases from V and 8 bases from J, with 21 bases in between. This CDR3 contains 14 residues. In the authors' methods: It was from reference gene primer amplification that nucleated cell counts were estimated. Profiled with immunoSEQ multiplex PCR; TCRdb holds only in-frame clones, not every one. For V, J and clone size, that table is used; D and trimming come from the DNA. The data hold about 56,000 clones, with 89% observed a single time. Sequencing was done on a sample of peripheral blood. The V gene is TRBV30, the J gene TRBJ1-4; D is possibly TRBD1 (6 bases). This sequence originates from a human donor in a cohort sampled during active COVID-19. The CDR3 sequence: CARRGAGAGEKLFF. DNA of the CDR3: TGTGCCCGCCGCGGGGCGGGGGCTGGGGAAAAACTGTTTTTT.